Presented here are 32 T cell receptor beta chains from one specimen sequenced in a study of shared clonotypes between healthy human individuals. TCRdb's copy holds only in-frame clones and misses some; the assay was immunoSEQ multiplex PCR. The sample carries around 640,000 clones, approximately 96% recorded once. Cells designated naive CD8 were CD45RO-negative and were positively selected for CCR7, with terminally differentiated effector memory CD45RA+ cells excluded. Sequencing was performed on naive CD8+ T cells sorted from blood. These TCRs come from a young woman in good health.

This chain connects TRBV10-1 to TRBJ1-1; 7 bases are shared with TRBD1. CDR3 length equals 14 residues. The germline CDR1 and CDR2 sequences are WNHNN and SYGVQD (reference sequence). The trim removed 3 bases at V and 4 bases at J, leaving 5 bases unmatched. Here the CDR3 reads CASSDSGGGTEAFF. CDR3 coding DNA: TGCGCCAGCAGTGATTCAGGGGGGGGCACTGAAGCTTTCTTT.

Details on this clone: At one of its ends the junction is not consistent with the germline gene, which may arise from a read error. This rearrangement joins TRBV9 to TRBJ2-1, with 7 bases lining up with TRBD2. Germline loops: CDR1 SGDLS, CDR2 YYNGEE. This CDR3 comprises 16 residues. The CDR3 sequence is CASSVGGGSSHNEQFF. CDR3 nucleotide sequence: TGTGCCAGCAGCGTAGGGGGCGGGAGCTCCCACAATGAGCAGTTCTTC. The entire variable domain, with the rest obtained from reference TRBV9 and TRBJ2-1, is as follows: DSGVTQTPKHLITATGQRVTLRCSPRSGDLSVYWYQQSLDQGLQFLIQYYNGEERAKGNILERFSAQQFPDLHSELNLSSLELGDSALYFCASSVGGGSSHNEQFFGPGTRLTVL.

V usage is TRBV28 and J usage is TRBJ2-2; D is unclear. Trimming shortened V by 6 bases and J by 9 bases, and 8 bases separated the two germline ends. The CDR3 runs 11 residues. Germline CDR1 and CDR2: MDHEN and SYDVKM. CDR3 protein: CASSGGRELFF. DNA of the CDR3: TGTGCCAGCAGCGGCGGACGGGAGCTGTTTTTT.

This clone was recorded a few times. The V and J genes are TRBV7-9 and TRBJ2-1; D gene uncertain. The CDR3 is made up of 13 amino acids. Deletions cut 2 bases from V and 5 bases from J, with 7 bases between. CDR1 and CDR2 from the germline V gene are SEHNR and FQNEAQ (reference sequence). Here the CDR3 DNA reads TGTGCCAGCAGCTTAAGCGAGGACAATGAGCAGTTCTTC. Its protein is CASSLSEDNEQFF.

The CDR3 nucleotides read TGTGCCAGCAGCTCGGGCGGGACTAGCGGATACTACGAGCAGTACTTC. This codes for CASSSGGTSGYYEQYF. The genes are TRBV7-6 and TRBJ2-7; 11 bases match TRBD2. V trimming: 4 bases; J trimming: 3 bases; junction bases outside the gene matches: 8. CDR1 SGHVS and CDR2 FNYEAQ come from the germline V gene. The CDR3 has 16 amino acids.

The chain joins TRBV2 to TRBJ2-2; TRBD2 matches 10 bases. The germline CDR1 and CDR2 sequences are SNHLY and FYNNEI. V dropped 6 bases and J dropped 5; count of bases not matched to a gene: 6. CDR3 length: 15 amino acids. The CDR3 spells CASRTSGYLTGELFF. In nucleotides, the CDR3 is TGTGCCAGCAGGACTAGCGGGTATTTGACCGGGGAGCTGTTTTTT.

The V call is TRBV28, the J call TRBJ1-6; TRBD1 aligns across 9 bases. Trimming took 6 bases from V and 7 from J; bases not matched to a gene: 19. CDR1 and CDR2 from the germline V gene are MDHEN and SYDVKM. The CDR3 is 19 residues long. For the CDR3, the DNA is TGTGCCAGCAGCTACTACGATATAGGCCGGGACAGGGAAAATTCACCCCTCCACTTT. It encodes CASSYYDIGRDRENSPLHF.

The chain carries TRBV10-2 and TRBJ1-2; tentative D call: TRBD1 (5 bases). V was pared by 10 bases and J by 4 bases, with 16 bases between. Germline V CDR1 and CDR2: WSHSY, SAAADI. This CDR3 region has 13 residues. CDR3 in amino acids: CATNPETVYGYTF. The CDR3 coding sequence is TGCGCCACCAATCCTGAGACAGTCTATGGCTACACCTTC.

The chain combines TRBV28 with TRBJ2-5, with 10 bases aligning to TRBD1. CDR1 is MDHEN, CDR2 SYDVKM, per germline. The CDR3 has 17 amino acids. V lost 2 bases to trimming and J lost 1 base; unmatched junction nucleotides: 7. This chain's CDR3 is CASSLRTGTGVQETQYF. CDR3 nucleotide sequence: TGTGCCAGCAGTTTACGCACCGGGACAGGGGTCCAAGAGACCCAGTACTTC.

The V call is TRBV7-9, the J call TRBJ1-1; tentatively, D is TRBD1 (6 bases). Looked up from germline, CDR1 is SEHNR and CDR2 is FQNEAQ (reference sequence). CDR3 length equals 14 residues. Deletions cut 5 bases from V and 4 bases from J, with 14 bases between. For the CDR3, the DNA is TGTGCCAGCAGCCCAGAGAGGGGGGCCACTGAAGCTTTCTTT. It encodes CASSPERGATEAFF.

As to this clone: The same CDR3 arises from other DNA sequences in this sample as well. This sequence joins TRBV9 and TRBJ2-3; the D gene is possibly TRBD2 (6 bases). V gave up 0 bases and J gave up 4 bases, with 9 bases separating them. Germline V gene data show CDR1 as SGDLS and CDR2 as YYNGEE. This CDR3 has 14 amino acids. CDR3 sequence reads: CASSVGGGADTQYF. CDR3 DNA: TGTGCCAGCAGCGTAGGAGGAGGGGCAGATACGCAGTATTTT.

The chain has TRBV29-1 and TRBJ1-1; 8 nucleotides match TRBD1. V dropped 0 bases and J dropped 3; count of bases not matched to a gene: 3. This CDR3 contains 14 residues. Germline V lookup: CDR1 SQVTM, CDR2 ANQGSEA. The CDR3 spells CSVEDPQGDTEAFF. The CDR3 DNA sequence: TGCAGCGTTGAAGACCCACAGGGGGACACTGAAGCTTTCTTT.

A remark on this clone: This CDR3 is also generated by other DNA sequences in the sample. The gene calls are TRBV5-4 and TRBJ2-1; weak D call: TRBD1 (5 bases). This CDR3 comprises 12 residues. Germline V lookup: CDR1 SGHNT, CDR2 YYREEE (reference sequence). The V end was cut by 0 bases, the J end by 7 bases, with 5 bases between. The CDR3 sequence is CASSLAGNEQFF. The CDR3 DNA is TGTGCCAGCAGCTTGGCAGGGAATGAGCAGTTCTTC.

CDR3 sequence: CASSPGVYSNQPQHF. The CDR3 nucleotides are TGTGCCAGTAGTCCGGGAGTTTATAGCAATCAGCCCCAGCATTTT. V usage is TRBV19 and J usage is TRBJ1-5; D gene unclear. V was clipped by 5 bases and J by 0 bases, with 11 bases between them. The CDR3 runs 15 residues. Germline V gives CDR1 LNHDA, CDR2 SQIVND (reference sequence). The full variable domain, completed using reference TRBV19 and TRBJ1-5, is DGGITQSPKYLFRKEGQNVTLSCEQNLNHDAMYWYRQDPGQGLRLIYYSQIVNDFQKGDIAEGYSVSREKKESFPLTVTSAQKNPTAFYLCASSPGVYSNQPQHFGDGTRLSIL.

This clone was seen just once. This chain joins TRBV5-4 and TRBJ1-1, with no clear D. Deletions cut 2 bases from V and 1 base from J, with 12 bases between. The CDR3 consists of 15 residues. Per the germline V gene, CDR1 is SGHNT and CDR2 is YYREEE (reference sequence). CDR3 in DNA: TGTGCCAGCAGCTTAGGCCAGTTTAAGAACACTGAAGCTTTCTTT. This gives the protein CASSLGQFKNTEAFF. The full variable domain, completed using reference TRBV5-4 and TRBJ1-1, is ETGVTQSPTHLIKTRGQQVTLRCSSQSGHNTVSWYQQALGQGPQFIFQYYREEENGRGNFPPRFSGLQFPNYSSELNVNALELDDSALYLCASSLGQFKNTEAFFGQGTRLTVV.

This chain's CDR3 is CSVMDFNTDTQYF. The CDR3 DNA reads as TGCAGCGTTATGGACTTTAACACAGATACGCAGTATTTT. The chain joins TRBV29-1 to TRBJ2-3; maybe TRBD2 (5 bases). From germline, CDR1 is SQVTM and CDR2 ANQGSEA. The V end was cut by 5 bases, the J end by 2 bases, with 11 bases between. The CDR3 runs 13 residues.

The rearrangement uses TRBV7-9 and TRBJ2-7, with 12 bases identical to TRBD2. This CDR3 has 16 residues. After removal of 3 bases from V and 4 bases from J, the junction contained 7 bases not matched to a gene. The germline V gene has CDR1 SEHNR and CDR2 FQNEAQ (reference sequence). CDR3 in amino acids: CASSLGAGTSGYEQYF. The CDR3 DNA reads TGTGCCAGCAGCTTGGGAGCCGGGACTAGCGGGTACGAGCAGTACTTC. Full variable domain (remainder filled in from reference TRBV7-9 and TRBJ2-7): DTGVSQNPRHKITKRGQNVTFRCDPISEHNRLYWYRQTLGQGPEFLTYFQNEAQLEKSRLLSDRFSAERPKGSFSTLEIQRTEQGDSAMYLCASSLGAGTSGYEQYFGPGTRLTVT.

The rearrangement joins TRBV7-9 to TRBJ2-5, with D perhaps matching TRBD1 (6 bases). The J call is in doubt because the DNA end fits TRBJ2-7 better. The CDR3 has 12 amino acids. CDR1 SEHNR and CDR2 FQNEAQ come from the germline V gene (reference sequence). The CDR3 DNA reads TGTGCCAGCAGCTTGGGGGCCCACGAGCAGTACTTC. It translates to CASSLGAHEQYF.

The CDR3 reads CASSLVSNEQYF. In DNA form, the CDR3 reads TGTGCCAGCAGCTTAGTGAGTAACGAGCAGTACTTC. The V gene is TRBV11-2, the J gene TRBJ2-7; D not resolved. In germline, CDR1 is SGHAT, CDR2 FQNNGV. The CDR3 has 12 amino acids. Trimming removed 1 base from V and 5 bases from J, with 6 bases in between.

The chain employs TRBV6-5 and TRBJ2-1; 9 nucleotides agree with TRBD2. The V gene end was trimmed by 2 bases and the J gene end by 4 bases; junction bases not matched to a gene: 0. The CDR3 consists of 14 residues. Per the germline V gene, CDR1 is MNHEY and CDR2 is SVGAGI. The CDR3, as DNA: TGTGCCAGCAGTTACCTAGCGGGGTACAATGAGCAGTTCTTC. This translates into CASSYLAGYNEQFF.

This clone is a singleton in its sample. The chain combines TRBV7-2 with TRBJ2-1, with TRBD2 identical over 10 bases. Germline assignment: CDR1 SGHTA and CDR2 FQGNSA. Losses at the gene ends were 5 bases for V and 6 bases for J; bases not matched to a gene: 7. CDR3 length equals 15 residues. The CDR3 coding sequence is TGTGCCAGCAGCACGCATCGGACTAGCGGCAATGAGCAGTTCTTC. Translating gives CASSTHRTSGNEQFF.

The chain employs TRBV28 and TRBJ2-7, with 13 bases that match TRBD2. The V gene's germline CDR1 is MDHEN and CDR2 SYDVKM. V dropped 5 bases and J dropped 4; count of bases not matched to a gene: 14. The CDR3 is made up of 18 amino acids. As DNA, the CDR3 is TGTGCCAGCAGTCCCTGGACTAGCGGGAGAGCAGACGCATACGAGCAGTACTTC. The encoded protein is CASSPWTSGRADAYEQYF.

The chain has TRBV10-1 and TRBJ1-5, with 7 bases matching TRBD1. V shed 3 bases and J 0 bases; nucleotides not matched to a gene: 5. The CDR3 runs 16 residues. Germline lookup yields CDR1 WNHNN and CDR2 SYGVQD (reference sequence). The CDR3 sequence is CASSEGGDPSNQPQHF. The CDR3 nucleotides read TGCGCCAGCAGTGAAGGGGGCGACCCTAGCAATCAGCCCCAGCATTTT.

The CDR3 nucleotides read TGTGCCTGGAGTTCGGTGGGAGTCGGCACCGGGGAGCTGTTTTTT. Its protein product is CAWSSVGVGTGELFF. The chain uses TRBV30 and TRBJ2-2; tentatively, D is TRBD2 (5 bases). CDR3 size: 15 residues. Germline V gene sequence: CDR1 GTSNPN, CDR2 SVGIG (reference sequence). V was clipped by 2 bases and J by 4 bases, with 14 bases between them.

To note about this clone: This clone may be a read error of a much larger clone one base away. The V gene is TRBV11-1, the J gene TRBJ2-7; D is uncertain. The CDR3 sequence is 11 residues long. Trimming took off 5 bases at V and 3 bases at J, with 5 bases between the two ends. Germline V gene sequence: CDR1 SGHAT, CDR2 FQDESV (reference sequence). The CDR3 here is CASSPDYEQYF. In nucleotides, the CDR3 is TGTGCCAGCAGCCCCGACTACGAGCAGTACTTC.

The J gene is TRBJ2-1, the V gene TRBV29-1; TRBD2 agrees at 9 bases. The CDR3 contains 17 residues. Trimming cost V 1 base and J 0 bases; bases outside gene matches: 7. Per germline, CDR1 SQVTM and CDR2 ANQGSEA. The CDR3: CSVEGLAAFRSYNEQFF. The CDR3 DNA reads as TGCAGCGTTGAAGGACTAGCGGCTTTTCGCTCCTACAATGAGCAGTTCTTC.

The rearrangement links TRBV28 to TRBJ1-5, with a weak D call TRBD1 (5 bases). CDR1 and CDR2 from the germline V gene are MDHEN and SYDVKM. This CDR3 is built from 13 residues. The germline V and J ends were trimmed by 6 bases and 8 bases, with 14 bases remaining between them. The CDR3 region has the DNA TGTGCCAGCAGCTACAGGCTCGGGGAGCCCCAGCATTTT. Translation: CASSYRLGEPQHF.

This clone appeared once. V is TRBV5-6 and J is TRBJ2-1; tentative D call: TRBD2 (6 bases). The V and J ends lost 4 bases and 0 bases respectively, with 23 bases between them. CDR1 SGHDT and CDR2 YYEEEE come from the germline V gene. The CDR3 is made up of 19 amino acids. CDR3 loop: CASSPGIIDSGVSYNEQFF. The CDR3 region has the DNA TGTGCCAGCAGCCCAGGAATAATAGATAGCGGAGTCTCCTACAATGAGCAGTTCTTC.

As for this clone: This sample includes further DNA sequences coding for the same CDR3. This chain uses TRBV5-4 with TRBJ2-1; D is ambiguous. Trimming removed 3 bases at V and 9 bases at J, with 7 bases between. Germline CDR1 SGHNT, CDR2 YYREEE (reference sequence). The CDR3 spans 11 residues. CDR3 protein: CASSSVGEQFF. The CDR3 coding sequence is TGTGCCAGCAGCTCTGTCGGTGAGCAGTTCTTC. The variable domain in full, with the rest retrieved from reference TRBV5-4 and TRBJ2-1, is ETGVTQSPTHLIKTRGQQVTLRCSSQSGHNTVSWYQQALGQGPQFIFQYYREEENGRGNFPPRFSGLQFPNYSSELNVNALELDDSALYLCASSSVGEQFFGPGTRLTVL.

This rearrangement joins TRBV27 to TRBJ1-2, with 9 positions matching TRBD1. Germline assignment: CDR1 MNHEY and CDR2 SMNVEV (reference sequence). J lost 3 bases, V lost 8 bases, and 16 bases had no gene match. This CDR3 spans 17 amino acids. The chain's CDR3 is CASFLPGQGIHYYGYTF. The CDR3 DNA follows: TGTGCCAGCTTTTTACCGGGACAGGGAATTCATTACTATGGCTACACCTTC.

The V call is TRBV4-2, the J call TRBJ2-5; D is perhaps TRBD1 (7 bases). CDR1 and CDR2 (germline): LGHNA, YNFKEQ. V lost 4 bases, J lost 2 bases, and 17 bases lay in between. CDR3 size: 16 residues. Written as DNA, the CDR3 is TGTGCCAGCAGCCCACTCACAGGGGCGGGGCAAGAGACCCAGTACTTC. It is translated as CASSPLTGAGQETQYF.

The rearrangement uses TRBV27 and TRBJ2-1, with 10 nucleotides matching TRBD1. The J segment lost 8 bases and the V segment lost 6 bases, leaving 4 bases of the junction unmatched. The CDR3 sequence is 13 residues long. Germline V gives CDR1 MNHEY, CDR2 SMNVEV (reference sequence). Here the CDR3 DNA reads TGTGCCAGCAGGACAGGGGGCATCGATGAGCAGTTCTTC. This codes for CASRTGGIDEQFF.